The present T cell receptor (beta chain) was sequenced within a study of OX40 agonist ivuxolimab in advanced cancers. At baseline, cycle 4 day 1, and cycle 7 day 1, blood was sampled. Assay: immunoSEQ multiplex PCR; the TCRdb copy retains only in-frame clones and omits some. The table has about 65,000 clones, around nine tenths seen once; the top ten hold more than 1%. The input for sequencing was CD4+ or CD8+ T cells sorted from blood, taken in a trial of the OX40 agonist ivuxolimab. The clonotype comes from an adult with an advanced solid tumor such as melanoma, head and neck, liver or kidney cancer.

The CDR3 protein is CASSQAGRTNTEAFF. The CDR3 DNA reads TGCGCCAGCAGCCAAGCCGGCAGAACCAACACTGAAGCTTTCTTT. The chain uses TRBV4-1 and TRBJ1-1; no definite D call. Trimming took 1 base from V and 2 from J, leaving 11 bases between them. The V gene's germline CDR1 is MGHRA and CDR2 YSYEKL. The CDR3 loop spans 15 amino acids.